The 21 T cell receptor beta chains reported below all come from one sample, sequenced in a study of cytomegalovirus exposure and HLA in healthy donors. The PCR used 60 Vbeta and 13 Jbeta primers. The data were produced by immunoSEQ multiplex PCR, yet TCRdb's version contains in-frame clones alone and is incomplete. The sample has 200,000 or so clones, roughly 83% seen once; the top ten hold roughly 1.5%. Sequenced material: PBMCs. The source is a girl aged 10 to 17 in good health and CMV-seronegative.

The chain carries TRBV18 and TRBJ1-3, with TRBD1 matching over 7 bases. Germline CDR1 reads KGHSH; CDR2 reads LQKENI. V was clipped by 3 bases and J by 4 bases; unmatched bases: 3. This CDR3 is built from 14 residues. This CDR3 is CASSPRGQGNTIYF. The CDR3 DNA sequence: TGTGCCAGCTCACCGAGGGGACAGGGAAACACCATATATTTT.

The CDR3 nucleotides are TGTGCCAGCAGCTTATCGGAGACCCAGTACTTC. This encodes CASSLSETQYF. The chain links TRBV7-2 to TRBJ2-5; D ambiguous. Trimming took off 2 bases at V and 5 bases at J, with 3 bases between the two ends. Germline V CDR1 and CDR2: SGHTA, FQGNSA. The CDR3 has 11 residues.

This chain connects TRBV6-6 to TRBJ1-6; 9 bases are shared with TRBD1. Looked up from germline, CDR1 is MNHNY and CDR2 is SVGAGI (reference sequence). J lost 10 bases, V lost 7 bases, and 8 bases had no gene match. The CDR3 runs 14 residues. DNA of the CDR3: TGTGCCAGCAACATACAGGGGGCTGGCTCACCCCTCCACTTT. The encoded protein is CASNIQGAGSPLHF.

J is TRBJ1-2 and V is TRBV4-1, with D maybe TRBD1 (6 bases). Germline V gene sequence: CDR1 MGHRA, CDR2 YSYEKL. The V end was cut by 4 bases, the J end by 3 bases, with 15 bases between. The CDR3 runs to 15 residues. CDR3 sequence (DNA): TGCGCCAGCAGCCGACCTGGAGAGGGGGACTATGGCTACACCTTC. It codes for CASSRPGEGDYGYTF.

This sequence joins TRBV6-5 and TRBJ2-7, with unresolved D. Germline V gene data show CDR1 as MNHEY and CDR2 as SVGAGI. The V end was cut by 2 bases, the J end by 3 bases, with 17 bases between. The CDR3 spans 16 residues. CDR3 region: CASSYSSTSGHYEQYF. CDR3 DNA sequence: TGTGCCAGCAGTTACAGCTCGACTTCGGGTCACTACGAGCAGTACTTC.

The CDR3 loop reads CASSIRQGGEKLFF. The DNA of the CDR3 is TGTGCCAGCAGCATACGACAGGGTGGGGAAAAACTGTTTTTT. V and J are TRBV13 and TRBJ1-4; 7 bases are a match to TRBD1. In germline, CDR1 is PRHDT, CDR2 FYEKMQ (reference sequence). The CDR3 is 14 residues long. J gave up 8 bases and V 5 bases, and 8 bases lay outside the gene matches.

CDR3 sequence (DNA): TGCGCCAGCAAGGAGGTTGGCAACACTGAAGCTTTCTTT. This gives the protein CASKEVGNTEAFF. The chain carries TRBV5-1 and TRBJ1-1, with D hard to call. V lost 6 bases to trimming and J lost 2 bases, with 11 bases between them. Germline values: CDR1 SGHRS, CDR2 YFSETQ. The CDR3 contains 13 residues.

The chain links TRBV4-1 to TRBJ1-3; D unclear. The germline V and J ends were trimmed by 0 bases and 1 base, with 7 bases remaining between them. The CDR3 has 15 amino acids. Germline V gene sequence: CDR1 MGHRA, CDR2 YSYEKL. The CDR3 coding sequence is TGCGCCAGCAGCCAAGATGAGGGATCTGGAAACACCATATATTTT. This sequence encodes CASSQDEGSGNTIYF.

V is TRBV15 and J is TRBJ2-3; 8 positions match TRBD2. V lost 3 bases, J lost 5 bases, and 7 bases stayed unmatched. This CDR3 has 15 amino acids. The V gene's germline CDR1 is LNHNV and CDR2 YYDKDF (reference sequence). The chain's CDR3 is CATSSPSGGIDTQYF. Here the CDR3 DNA reads TGTGCCACCAGCAGTCCCAGCGGGGGAATAGATACGCAGTATTTT.

This clone was detected once. The V call is TRBV19, the J call TRBJ1-2, with TRBD1 matching 7 bases. Germline assignment: CDR1 LNHDA and CDR2 SQIVND (reference sequence). The CDR3 totals 12 residues. The V gene end was trimmed by 5 bases and the J gene end by 8 bases; junction bases not matched to a gene: 5. In DNA, the CDR3 is TGTGCCAGTAGTGTCCCAGGGGGAGGCTACACCTTC. Translating gives CASSVPGGGYTF.

J is TRBJ1-3 and V is TRBV6-5; 7 bases match TRBD1. In germline, CDR1 is MNHEY, CDR2 SVGAGI. Trimming at V came to 7 bases and at J to 1 base, leaving 7 bases not matched to a gene. The CDR3 contains 15 residues. The CDR3: CASTEGGQSGNTIYF. For the CDR3, the DNA is TGTGCCAGCACCGAAGGGGGCCAGTCTGGAAACACCATATATTTT.

The J gene is TRBJ2-7, the V gene TRBV4-3; TRBD2 might be the D (6 bases). V lost 1 base and J lost 1, with 14 bases in between. Germline V CDR1 and CDR2: LGHNA, YSLEER. This CDR3 region has 16 residues. The CDR3 DNA sequence: TGCGCCAGCAGCCAAGCATTAGGCGGGGCGTCCTACGAGCAGTACTTC. Translation gives CASSQALGGASYEQYF.

The chain combines TRBV25-1 with TRBJ1-4, with a possible D match to TRBD1 (5 bases). Germline V gene sequence: CDR1 MGHDK, CDR2 SYGVNS. The V gene lost 1 base and the J gene lost 10 bases, with 13 bases spanning the gap. This CDR3 is built from 14 residues. The CDR3 loop is CASSEFSTDGKLFF. CDR3 DNA: TGTGCCAGCAGTGAATTCTCGACAGATGGAAAACTGTTTTTT. Full variable domain (missing parts from reference TRBV25-1 and TRBJ1-4): EADIYQTPRYLVIGTGKKITLECSQTMGHDKMYWYQQDPGMELHLIHYSYGVNSTEKGDLSSESTVSRIRTEHFPLTLESARPSHTSQYLCASSEFSTDGKLFFGSGTQLSVL.

The V call is TRBV7-3, the J call TRBJ2-1; 12 positions agree with TRBD1. The CDR3 sequence is 15 residues long. The germline V gene has CDR1 SGHTA and CDR2 FQGTGA. The trim removed 4 bases at V and 9 bases at J, leaving 7 bases unmatched. The CDR3 DNA is TGTGCCAGCAGCTGGGAGGGGACAGGGGGCGGTGAGCAGTTCTTC. Protein: CASSWEGTGGGEQFF.

The chain is built from TRBV2 and TRBJ1-5; TRBD1 aligns across 8 bases. The J segment lost 4 bases and the V segment lost 1 base, leaving 3 bases of the junction unmatched. CDR3 length equals 15 residues. Germline V gene lookup returns CDR1 SNHLY and CDR2 FYNNEI. In DNA form, the CDR3 reads TGTGCCAGCAGTGAAGACCGGACAGGGAATCAGCCCCAGCATTTT. Its protein is CASSEDRTGNQPQHF.

The CDR3, as DNA: TGTGCCAGTAGTATAGGGCCCCGGGACAGATCCTACGAGCAGTACTTC. This gives the protein CASSIGPRDRSYEQYF. The V gene is TRBV19, the J gene TRBJ2-7, with TRBD1 matching 7 bases. Germline trimming cut 1 base from V and 1 base from J; bases unmatched to any gene: 7. Per the germline V gene, CDR1 is LNHDA and CDR2 is SQIVND (reference sequence). The CDR3 is 16 residues long.

The chain joins TRBV5-1 to TRBJ2-3, with 9 positions matching TRBD2. CDR1 is SGHRS and CDR2 is YFSETQ in the germline V gene. With V trimmed by 5 bases and J by 0 bases, 22 bases remained unmatched. The CDR3 has 21 amino acids. CDR3 amino acids: CASRLYGWASGGRPSTDTQYF. CDR3 DNA: TGCGCCAGCAGACTATACGGGTGGGCCAGCGGGGGGCGACCTAGCACAGATACGCAGTATTTT.

The V call is TRBV2, the J call TRBJ1-5; D is unclear. This CDR3 is 14 amino acids long. The V end lost 3 bases, the J end lost 1 base, and 7 bases lay between the germline ends. Per germline, CDR1 SNHLY and CDR2 FYNNEI. CDR3 nucleotide sequence: TGTGCCAGCAGTGAGTTCCGGAGCAATCAGCCCCAGCATTTT. Its translation: CASSEFRSNQPQHF.

This chain joins TRBV4-1 and TRBJ1-2; D remains unclear. V lost 0 bases and J lost 4, with 15 bases in between. The CDR3 covers 16 residues. Looked up from germline, CDR1 is MGHRA and CDR2 is YSYEKL. CDR3 in DNA: TGCGCCAGCAGCCAAGACCCCATGCAGACTATCTATGGCTACACCTTC. Amino acids: CASSQDPMQTIYGYTF.

This clone was counted between two and nine times. The V and J genes are TRBV2 and TRBJ2-5; no firm D call. This CDR3 spans 10 amino acids. The V end lost 7 bases, the J end lost 4 bases, and 4 bases lay between the germline ends. Germline V gives CDR1 SNHLY, CDR2 FYNNEI. The CDR3 bases are TGTGCCAGCACCGGAGAGACCCAGTACTTC. It specifies CASTGETQYF.

V usage is TRBV7-9 and J usage is TRBJ2-1, with D possibly being TRBD2 (5 bases). CDR3 size: 15 residues. Per germline, CDR1 SEHNR and CDR2 FQNEAQ (reference sequence). V lost 4 bases to trimming and J lost 3 bases, with 13 bases between them. The CDR3 DNA follows: TGTGCCAGCAGCTCGTTAGCGCACCTCTACAATGAGCAGTTCTTC. Its translation is CASSSLAHLYNEQFF.